This TCR beta chain comes out of a study of T cells after yellow fever vaccination. UMIs were added to TCR cDNA along with a universal primer site when it was made by 5'RACE template switching. TCRdb analysed the 5' RACE reads with MiXCR anew, one entry per CDR3 protein. This table holds 100,000 to 150,000 distinct CDR3 sequences, about 7.4% found once. This CDR3 is built from 14 residues. The V end lost 3 bases, the J end lost 8 bases, and 13 bases lay between the germline ends. This clonotype occurred many times. The sequence came from a man between 18 and 35 years old who received the YFV17D yellow fever vaccine. Sample: CD4+ T cells sorted from PBMCs, taken more than 8 days after the first yellow fever vaccination. V usage is TRBV12-3 or TRBV12-4 and J usage is TRBJ1-4; D ambiguous. The CDR3 protein is CASSFSVVEEKLFF. Written as DNA, the CDR3 is TGTGCCAGCAGTTTTTCGGTAGTGGAGGAAAAACTGTTTTTT.